A single sample gave rise to the 17 T cell receptor beta chains below, sequenced in a study of blood T cell repertoires in COVID-19. Clones were read by immunoSEQ multiplex PCR, and TCRdb kept only the in-frame ones, dropping some. Among tens of thousands of clones listed, around 85% were seen once. Sequences were obtained from peripheral blood. Receptors originate from a man aged 35 to 55 with COVID-19, enrolled during active disease.

The CDR3 loop is CASSPGAGNQPQHF. CDR3 nucleotides: TGTGCCAGCTCACCAGGGGCGGGGAATCAGCCCCAGCATTTT. J is TRBJ1-5 and V is TRBV18; maybe TRBD1 (5 bases). Germline V gives CDR1 KGHSH, CDR2 LQKENI. V was cut by 2 bases and J by 4 bases, with 9 bases left in between. The CDR3 spans 14 residues.

This rearrangement joins TRBV6-6 to TRBJ1-1; 9 nucleotides line up with TRBD1. The CDR3 covers 20 residues. J was trimmed by 3 bases and V by 5 bases; bases with no gene match: 22. Germline V gene data show CDR1 as MNHNY and CDR2 as SVGAGI (reference sequence). CDR3 loop: CASSRSGTGSISDMDTEAFF. CDR3 DNA: TGTGCCAGCAGTCGTTCCGGGACAGGGTCTATTAGTGATATGGACACTGAAGCTTTCTTT.

The rearrangement uses TRBV28 and TRBJ2-7; TRBD2 might be the D (6 bases). The CDR3 has 13 amino acids. Trimming removed 2 bases from V and 6 bases from J, with 11 bases in between. The germline V gene encodes CDR1 MDHEN and CDR2 SYDVKM. CDR3: CASSLERALEQYF. The CDR3 DNA reads as TGTGCCAGCAGTTTAGAGCGGGCCCTCGAGCAGTACTTC.

The chain couples TRBV29-1 to TRBJ2-1; TRBD2 might be the D (7 bases). Germline V CDR1 and CDR2: SQVTM, ANQGSEA. Trimming pared 3 bases from V and 13 bases from J, leaving 16 bases between. There are 12 residues in the CDR3. CDR3 sequence: CSVEGGALTQFF. As DNA, the CDR3 is TGCAGCGTTGAGGGGGGGGCCCTCACACAGTTCTTC.

The V gene is TRBV6-5, the J gene TRBJ2-7, with a weak D call TRBD1 (5 bases). CDR1 MNHEY and CDR2 SVGAGI come from the germline V gene. The CDR3 totals 13 residues. With 7 bases removed from V and 3 bases from J, the gap between germline ends came to 13 bases. The CDR3 loop is CASTLGQGYEQYF. The CDR3 DNA follows: TGTGCCAGCACCCTCGGGCAGGGCTACGAGCAGTACTTC.

The chain recombines TRBV6-5 with TRBJ2-5; TRBD2 agrees at 8 bases. The CDR3 loop spans 14 amino acids. CDR1 is MNHEY, CDR2 SVGAGI, per germline. With 9 bases clipped from V and 5 bases from J, the junction kept 11 bases outside the gene matches. The CDR3 loop reads CASCISGVAETQYF. CDR3 in DNA: TGTGCCAGTTGTATTAGCGGGGTGGCGGAGACCCAGTACTTC.

This clone was recorded once. The J gene is TRBJ2-7, the V gene TRBV15; maybe TRBD1 (6 bases). This CDR3 region has 15 residues. With 3 bases removed from V and 4 bases from J, the gap between germline ends came to 16 bases. Per germline, CDR1 LNHNV and CDR2 YYDKDF (reference sequence). Here the CDR3 DNA reads TGTGCCACCAGCAGGTTGACAGGAGCTTTGTACGAGCAGTACTTC. Amino acid sequence: CATSRLTGALYEQYF. The full variable domain, completed using reference TRBV15 and TRBJ2-7, is DAMVIQNPRYQVTQFGKPVTLSCSQTLNHNVMYWYQQKSSQAPKLLFHYYDKDFNNEADTPDNFQSRRPNTSFCFLDIRSPGLGDTAMYLCATSRLTGALYEQYFGPGTRLTVT.

The chain carries TRBV10-2 and TRBJ1-5; unclear D gene. The germline V gene has CDR1 WSHSY and CDR2 SAAADI. The germline V and J ends were trimmed by 5 bases and 5 bases, with 13 bases remaining between them. This CDR3 spans 14 amino acids. DNA for the CDR3: TGCGCCAGCAGTCGAGGAGTTTGGGATCAGCCCCAGCATTTT. Translating gives CASSRGVWDQPQHF.

The chain is built from TRBV5-6 and TRBJ1-5; no firm D call. The CDR3 is 15 amino acids. Trimming removed 3 bases at V and 1 base at J, with 11 bases between. Germline-derived CDR1 and CDR2 are SGHDT and YYEEEE. The CDR3 spells CASSSGGWSNQPQHF. In DNA, the CDR3 is TGTGCCAGCAGCTCCGGCGGGTGGAGCAATCAGCCCCAGCATTTT.

This clone turned up a few times. CDR3 bases: TGTGCCAGCAGTTACGGCGGGGGGGCTGATGAGCAGTTCTTC. Its protein is CASSYGGGADEQFF. The J gene is TRBJ2-1, the V gene TRBV6-2 or TRBV6-3; TRBD2 aligns across 9 bases. The CDR3 is 14 residues long. With 2 bases clipped from V and 8 bases from J, the junction kept 4 bases outside the gene matches. Germline-derived CDR1 and CDR2 are MNHEY and SVGEGT.

This chain uses TRBV7-2 with TRBJ2-5; 14 bases align to TRBD2. Germline lookup yields CDR1 SGHTA and CDR2 FQGNSA. The CDR3 runs to 16 residues. J was trimmed by 1 base and V by 5 bases; bases with no gene match: 3. The CDR3 loop is CASSPGLAGGQETQYF. CDR3 nucleotides: TGTGCCAGCAGCCCCGGACTAGCGGGGGGCCAAGAGACCCAGTACTTC.

This rearrangement joins TRBV11-2 to TRBJ1-1, with D hard to call. Trimming cost V 4 bases and J 0 bases, with 12 bases left between them. CDR3 length: 15 residues. Germline V lookup: CDR1 SGHAT, CDR2 FQNNGV. The CDR3 DNA follows: TGTGCCAGCAGCTCCCTCCGGGGTATGAACACTGAAGCTTTCTTT. Encoded protein: CASSSLRGMNTEAFF.

The V gene is TRBV6-5, the J gene TRBJ2-7, with D perhaps matching TRBD1 (5 bases). V lost 0 bases, J lost 5 bases, and 11 bases lay in between. The CDR3 length is 14 residues. Germline CDR1 reads MNHEY; CDR2 reads SVGAGI. The CDR3 bases are TGTGCCAGCAGTTACTCTTCGACAGCAAACGAGCAGTACTTC. Residues: CASSYSSTANEQYF.

The chain recombines TRBV19 with TRBJ1-5, with 8 bases aligning to TRBD1. The CDR3 sequence is 14 residues long. Germline V lookup: CDR1 LNHDA, CDR2 SQIVND (reference sequence). V lost 10 bases and J lost 2; bases outside the gene matches: 7. The CDR3 DNA reads as TGTGCCACCGGACAGGGATCTCGCAATCAGCCCCAGCATTTT. Its translation: CATGQGSRNQPQHF.

The genes are TRBV5-6 and TRBJ1-4, with TRBD1 matching 8 bases. CDR3 length equals 14 residues. Germline assignment: CDR1 SGHDT and CDR2 YYEEEE. V was clipped by 4 bases and J by 6 bases; unmatched bases: 5. Here the CDR3 reads CASSPGQGYEKLFF. The CDR3 nucleotides read TGTGCCAGCAGCCCCGGACAGGGTTATGAAAAACTGTTTTTT.

The J gene is TRBJ2-7, the V gene TRBV13, with 7 bases matching TRBD1. Losses at the gene ends were 4 bases for V and 3 bases for J; bases not matched to a gene: 12. Germline loops: CDR1 PRHDT, CDR2 FYEKMQ (reference sequence). The CDR3 is 16 amino acids. The chain's CDR3 is CASSSKKPRDSYEQYF. Written as DNA, the CDR3 is TGTGCCAGCAGCTCCAAAAAACCCCGGGACAGCTACGAGCAGTACTTC.

This chain links TRBV10-1 with TRBJ1-1; D gene unclear. The germline V and J ends were trimmed by 7 bases and 0 bases, with 9 bases remaining between them. The CDR3 covers 13 residues. Germline V CDR1 and CDR2: WNHNN, SYGVQD (reference sequence). The CDR3 is CASNDILNTEAFF. The CDR3 nucleotides read TGCGCCAGCAACGACATTCTGAACACTGAAGCTTTCTTT.